This TCR beta chain comes out of a study of blood T cells in healthy people across ages. J gave up 4 bases and V 1 base, and 7 bases lay outside the gene matches. CDR3 length equals 17 residues. Germline V gene lookup returns CDR1 SEHNR and CDR2 FQNEAQ (reference sequence). It was with a sample-barcoded 5' primer and a J-beta primer mix that a second PCR of about 6 to 12 cycles was run. Each CDR3 protein gets one entry after TCRdb re-called the 5' RACE reads with MiXCR. The table has roughly 2 million distinct CDR3 sequences, roughly 52% seen once. The sample comprised blood. V and J are TRBV7-9 and TRBJ1-5, with TRBD1 matching 10 bases. This TCR was recovered from a woman between 40 and 50 years old in good health. CDR3 amino acids: CASSLVRGQGQNQPQHF. In nucleotides, the CDR3 is TGTGCCAGCAGCTTAGTACGGGGACAGGGGCAGAATCAGCCCCAGCATTTT.